These T cell receptor beta chains were read from a single sample in a study of identical twins. Via MiXCR, TCRdb re-called the 5' RACE reads, giving one row per CDR3 protein. The sample carries about 240,000 distinct CDR3 sequences, 10% to 15% recorded once. The sample was also reused in another study, on yellow fever vaccine responses in identical twins.

Material: memory (CD45RO+) T cells sorted from blood. These TCRs come from a woman younger than 30 in good health. The CDR3 runs from the conserved cysteine through the conserved F or W. The D gene is left open where the match is weak. Clone size is given for some rows only: seen once, a few or many times, or a class if the clone is expanded.

>TRBJ2-1|17|-|TRBV4-3|TRBD1
CASSQDPRQGSRNEQFF
TGCGCCAGCAGCCAAGACCCGAGACAGGGGAGTCGCAATGAGCAGTTCTTC
>TRBJ1-2|13|-|TRBV7-2|-
CASSLSAGGGYTF
TGTGCCAGCAGCTTATCAGCGGGGGGCGGCTACACCTTC
>TRBJ2-5|14|few|TRBV2|-
CASRSPGAGETQYF
TGTGCCAGCAGATCTCCGGGGGCCGGGGAGACCCAGTACTTC
>TRBJ1-1|14|-|TRBV28|-
CASKEGAKNTEAFF
TGTGCCAGCAAGGAAGGGGCCAAGAACACTGAAGCTTTCTTT
>TRBJ2-6|14|-|TRBV12-3/TRBV12-4|-
CASKLRRGANVLTF
TGTGCCAGCAAGTTGCGACGCGGGGCCAACGTCCTGACTTTC
>TRBJ2-1|14|few|TRBV6-2/TRBV6-3|-
CASSGIALNNEQFF
TGTGCCAGCAGTGGAATAGCACTGAACAATGAGCAGTTCTTC
>TRBJ2-1|16|few|TRBV11-2|TRBD2
CASSPGLAGGGNEQFF
TGTGCCAGCAGCCCCGGACTAGCGGGGGGAGGGAATGAGCAGTTCTTC
>TRBJ1-2|16|-|TRBV6-5|-
CASSYLGQGAGYGYTF
TGTGCCAGCAGTTATCTTGGGCAGGGCGCGGGCTATGGCTACACCTTC
>TRBJ1-1|17|few|TRBV3-1|-
CASSQVGGRRGATEAFF
TGTGCCAGCAGCCAAGTTGGGGGGCGGAGGGGGGCCACTGAAGCTTTCTTT
>TRBJ1-1|15|-|TRBV6-5|-
CASSYRGGLNTEAFF
TGTGCCAGCAGTTACCGGGGCGGGTTGAACACTGAAGCTTTCTTT
>TRBJ2-1|18|few|TRBV7-8|TRBD2
CASSHPATGTRAYNEQFF
TGTGCCAGCAGCCACCCTGCTACCGGGACTAGAGCCTACAATGAGCAGTTCTTC
>TRBJ1-2|17|few|TRBV28|TRBD1
CASSLSGRLDRDYGYTF
TGTGCCAGCAGTTTATCTGGTCGGTTGGACAGGGACTATGGCTACACCTTC
>TRBJ2-3|15|many|TRBV5-1|TRBD1
CASSPRTGDTDTQYF
TGCGCCAGCAGTCCGAGGACAGGGGATACAGATACGCAGTATTTT
>TRBJ1-1|14|many|TRBV6-5|-
CASSNEGSRAEAFF
TGTGCCAGCAGTAACGAGGGAAGCCGGGCTGAAGCTTTCTTT
>TRBJ1-1|14|-|TRBV7-9|TRBD1
CASSTGQGNTEAFF
TGTGCCAGCAGCACCGGACAGGGGAACACTGAAGCTTTCTTT
>TRBJ2-3|16|few|TRBV24-1|TRBD1
CATSDPTGGYTDTQYF
TGTGCCACCAGTGATCCGACAGGGGGATACACAGATACGCAGTATTTT
>TRBJ2-1|16|many|TRBV9|TRBD2
CASSTQAGGLKNEQFF
TGTGCCAGCAGCACCCAAGCGGGGGGGCTAAAGAATGAGCAGTTCTTC
>TRBJ2-2|13|-|TRBV7-2|-
CASSYNRGGELFF
TGTGCCAGCAGCTATAATCGGGGCGGGGAGCTGTTTTTT
>TRBJ2-3|13|many|TRBV29-1|-
CSVSLGQGDTQYF
TGCAGCGTCAGCCTGGGGCAGGGGGATACGCAGTATTTT
>TRBJ2-1|13|few|TRBV29-1|-
CSVRDYTPNEQFF
TGCAGCGTTCGGGATTACACGCCCAATGAGCAGTTCTTC
>TRBJ2-1|12|many|TRBV24-1|-
CATSESRAEQFF
TGTGCCACCAGTGAGTCCCGGGCCGAGCAGTTCTTC
>TRBJ2-5|13|-|TRBV28|-
CASSLGMVETQYF
TGTGCCAGCAGTTTAGGTATGGTGGAGACCCAGTACTTC
>TRBJ2-7|15|-|TRBV11-2|TRBD1
CASRHGQGGSYEQYF
TGTGCCAGCAGACACGGACAGGGTGGCTCCTACGAGCAGTACTTC
>TRBJ2-5|12|many|TRBV7-2|TRBD1
CASSSRTGSQYF
TGTGCCAGCAGCTCGCGGACAGGGAGCCAGTACTTC
>TRBJ2-7|18|-|TRBV18|TRBD1
CASSPSSYRDRASYEQYF
TGTGCCAGCTCACCATCCTCGTACCGGGACAGGGCTTCCTACGAGCAGTACTTC
>TRBJ2-2|17|few|TRBV11-2|TRBD2
CASSLEEWREGPGELFF
TGTGCCAGCAGCTTAGAGGAGTGGCGGGAGGGCCCCGGGGAGCTGTTTTTT
>TRBJ2-7|13|many|TRBV25-1|TRBD1
CASIGTGRNEQYF
TGTGCCAGTATCGGGACAGGGAGAAACGAGCAGTACTTC
>TRBJ2-5|15|few|TRBV6-5|-
CASSCQGRGQETQYF
TGTGCCAGCAGTTGCCAGGGGAGGGGGCAAGAGACCCAGTACTTC
>TRBJ2-5|14|-|TRBV20-1|TRBD2
CSASPGTSAETQYF
TGCAGTGCTAGTCCTGGGACTAGTGCAGAGACCCAGTACTTC
>TRBJ2-7|16|few|TRBV7-6|TRBD2
CASSLASLRDYYEQYF
TGTGCCAGCAGCTTAGCGAGTCTCAGGGACTATTACGAGCAGTACTTC
>TRBJ2-2|16|-|TRBV7-8|-
CASSFLSGTNTGELFF
TGTGCCAGCAGCTTTCTATCCGGGACCAACACCGGGGAGCTGTTTTTT
>TRBJ1-5|14|few|TRBV28|TRBD1
CASSLGTANQPQHF
TGTGCCAGCAGTTTAGGGACAGCCAATCAGCCCCAGCATTTT
>TRBJ2-5|15|-|TRBV18|-
CASSPLTGLQETQYF
TGTGCCAGCTCACCACTTACAGGGCTCCAAGAGACCCAGTACTTC
>TRBJ2-2|13|many|TRBV29-1|-
CSVTIVNTGELFF
TGCAGCGTCACGATTGTAAACACCGGGGAGCTGTTTTTT
>TRBJ1-1|13|many|TRBV29-1|-
CSVRALGDTEAFF
TGCAGCGTAAGGGCCCTGGGGGACACTGAAGCTTTCTTT
>TRBJ2-1|12|-|TRBV2|-
CASGTSYNEQFF
TGTGCCAGCGGAACGAGTTACAATGAGCAGTTCTTC
>TRBJ2-1|15|once|TRBV5-1|TRBD2
CASSLSSGGAREQFF
TGCGCCAGCAGCTTGTCTAGCGGGGGGGCGCGGGAGCAGTTCTTC
>TRBJ2-7|15|-|TRBV6-2/TRBV6-3|TRBD1
CASSPPRQGPQEQYF
TGTGCCAGCAGTCCGCCTCGACAGGGGCCCCAAGAGCAGTACTTC
>TRBJ1-5|14|-|TRBV28|-
CASSPPAGYQPQHF
TGTGCCAGCAGTCCCCCGGCCGGGTATCAGCCCCAGCATTTT
>TRBJ2-5|15|-|TRBV5-1|TRBD1
CASSDVRDRGETQYF
TGCGCCAGCAGCGACGTCCGGGACAGGGGCGAGACCCAGTACTTC
>TRBJ1-2|12|few|TRBV20-1|TRBD1
CSARSRGQGYTF
TGCAGTGCTAGAAGCAGGGGGCAGGGCTACACCTTC
>TRBJ2-3|11|-|TRBV28|TRBD1
CASSGDRAQYF
TGTGCCAGCAGTGGTGACAGGGCGCAGTATTTT
>TRBJ2-5|16|few|TRBV9|TRBD2
CASSGPPAGGGETQYF
TGTGCCAGCAGCGGTCCCCCAGCGGGGGGGGGAGAGACCCAGTACTTC
>TRBJ2-7|11|few|TRBV20-1|-
CSANGIYEQYF
TGCAGTGCTAACGGAATCTACGAGCAGTACTTC
>TRBJ2-3|15|few|TRBV5-6|-
CASSAEGADTDTQYF
TGTGCCAGCAGCGCGGAGGGGGCGGACACAGATACGCAGTATTTT
>TRBJ2-7|14|few|TRBV10-1|-
CASSESQGPYEQYF
TGCGCCAGCAGTGAGTCTCAGGGACCCTACGAGCAGTACTTC
>TRBJ1-1|16|many|TRBV27|-
CASSLSGDRLNTEAFF
TGTGCCAGCAGTTTATCAGGGGATAGGTTGAACACTGAAGCTTTCTTT
>TRBJ2-1|13|many|TRBV5-1|-
CASKVPAAREQFF
TGCGCCAGCAAAGTTCCCGCGGCTAGGGAGCAGTTCTTC
>TRBJ2-1|15|few|TRBV20-1|TRBD2
CSAPPGLAEYNEQFF
TGCAGTGCTCCCCCGGGACTAGCGGAGTACAATGAGCAGTTCTTC
>TRBJ2-5|16|-|TRBV7-9|TRBD1
CASSPGTGGPQETQYF
TGTGCCAGCAGCCCCGGGACAGGGGGGCCCCAAGAGACCCAGTACTTC
>TRBJ1-2|16|-|TRBV7-8|TRBD1
CASSPDTQGGGYGYTF
TGTGCCAGCAGCCCGGACACACAGGGGGGAGGCTATGGCTACACCTTC
>TRBJ2-7|15|few|TRBV7-9|-
CASSETTAISYEQYF
TGTGCCAGCAGCGAAACGACGGCTATATCCTACGAGCAGTACTTC
>TRBJ2-2|15|-|TRBV6-1|-
CASSEGSLYTGELFF
TGTGCCAGCAGTGAAGGCAGCCTTTACACCGGGGAGCTGTTTTTT
>TRBJ2-3|15|few|TRBV2|-
CASSETGMGTDTQYF
TGTGCCAGCAGTGAAACAGGGATGGGCACAGATACGCAGTATTTT
>TRBJ1-2|11|many|TRBV7-9|-
CASSLEGGYTF
TGTGCCAGCAGCTTAGAAGGCGGCTACACCTTC
>TRBJ1-1|14|-|TRBV7-2|-
CASSLLLGNTEAFF
TGTGCCAGCAGCTTACTTTTGGGGAACACTGAAGCTTTCTTT
>TRBJ1-1|12|medium-sized|TRBV29-1|-
CSGTEPGTEAFF
TGCAGCGGGACTGAGCCGGGCACTGAAGCTTTCTTT
>TRBJ2-5|16|-|TRBV27|TRBD2
CASSKASGRAAETQYF
TGTGCCAGCAGTAAGGCTAGCGGGAGGGCCGCGGAGACCCAGTACTTC
>TRBJ2-7|14|-|TRBV29-1|TRBD1
CSVRGQGGSYEQYF
TGCAGCGTTAGGGGACAGGGTGGCTCCTACGAGCAGTACTTC